A selection of T cell receptor beta chains follows, all from one sample in a study of cytomegalovirus exposure and HLA in healthy donors. Sequenced by immunoSEQ multiplex PCR; TCRdb stores in-frame clones only, minus some. This table holds 130,000 to 150,000 clones, about three quarters found once. Sample: PBMCs. The receptors come from a woman aged 25-40 years in good health and CMV-seronegative. CDR3s include the opening cysteine and the closing phenylalanine or tryptophan. Each record gives: D gene, J gene, clone size, V gene, CDR3 DNA, CDR3 protein. The D gene is left open where the match is weak. Only some rows state a clone size, as once, few, many or a class for expanded clones.

D: .; J: TRBJ1-2; size: .; V: TRBV5-4; DNA: TGTGCCAGCAGCCCCAAGGGCACAGGCGGAAATGGCTACACCTTC; CDR3: CASSPKGTGGNGYTF
D: .; J: TRBJ2-7; size: .; V: TRBV6-5; DNA: TGTGCCACTCAGCGACAGAGAACCTACGAGCAGTACTTC; CDR3: CATQRQRTYEQYF
D: .; J: TRBJ1-4; size: .; V: TRBV19; DNA: TGTGCCAGTAGGGCGGACCGGGAGAATAATGAAAAACTGTTTTTT; CDR3: CASRADRENNEKLFF
D: TRBD2; J: TRBJ2-1; size: .; V: TRBV19; DNA: TGTGCCAGTAGTCCCAGACTAGCGGGGGGACCATACAATGAGCAGTTCTTC; CDR3: CASSPRLAGGPYNEQFF
D: .; J: TRBJ1-6; size: once; V: TRBV7-3; DNA: TGTGCCAGCAGCTTACAGGGCCCGAATAATTCACCCCTCCACTTT; CDR3: CASSLQGPNNSPLHF
D: .; J: TRBJ2-3; size: .; V: TRBV9; DNA: TGTGCCAGCAGCGTAGGACTTCCCACAGATACGCAGTATTTT; CDR3: CASSVGLPTDTQYF
D: .; J: TRBJ2-7; size: few; V: TRBV6-1; DNA: TGTGCCAGCAGTGCCACACAGACCTCCTACGAGCAGTACTTC; CDR3: CASSATQTSYEQYF
D: .; J: TRBJ1-4; size: few; V: TRBV9; DNA: TGTGCCAGCAGCGAGAGACAGTCAACTAATGAAAAACTGTTTTTT; CDR3: CASSERQSTNEKLFF
D: TRBD1; J: TRBJ2-7; size: .; V: TRBV6-5; DNA: TGTGCCAGCATCCAGAGGACAGGGGCCTACGAGCAGTACTTC; CDR3: CASIQRTGAYEQYF
D: .; J: TRBJ1-1; size: .; V: TRBV7-6; DNA: TGTGCCAGCAGCTTAGCGAGACAGCCCCTTCAAATAACGAACACTGAAGCTTTCTTT; CDR3: CASSLARQPLQITNTEAFF
D: .; J: TRBJ1-1; size: .; V: TRBV29-1; DNA: TGCAGCGGCATAGATCCGGGGACTGAAGCTTTCTTT; CDR3: CSGIDPGTEAFF
D: .; J: TRBJ2-1; size: .; V: TRBV6-5; DNA: TGTGCCAGCAGTTACAGGGAGATGAACAATGAGCAGTTCTTC; CDR3: CASSYREMNNEQFF
D: TRBD2; J: TRBJ2-2; size: .; V: TRBV9; DNA: TGTGCCAGCAGCGTAGTGGGCGGGGGGCAGCCCGGGGAGCTGTTTTTT; CDR3: CASSVVGGGQPGELFF
D: TRBD1; J: TRBJ2-4; size: few; V: TRBV5-1; DNA: TGCGCCAGTGCCGGGACAGGGGGCGTCAACATTCAGTACTTC; CDR3: CASAGTGGVNIQYF
D: .; J: TRBJ2-7; size: few; V: TRBV4-1; DNA: TGCGCCAGCTCTCCTGGACTGCCCTACGAGCAGTACTTC; CDR3: CASSPGLPYEQYF
D: TRBD2; J: TRBJ2-5; size: .; V: TRBV5-1; DNA: TGCGCCAGCAGTACCGGGACTAGCCAGGAGACCCAGTACTTC; CDR3: CASSTGTSQETQYF
D: TRBD1; J: TRBJ2-5; size: .; V: TRBV6-6; DNA: TGTGCCAGCAGCAGGGACAGTAGAGAGACCCAGTACTTC; CDR3: CASSRDSRETQYF
D: .; J: TRBJ1-2; size: few; V: TRBV30; DNA: TGTGCCTGGACCACGGGAGGCTATGGCTACACCTTC; CDR3: CAWTTGGYGYTF
D: .; J: TRBJ1-2; size: few; V: TRBV2; DNA: TGTGCCAGCAGTGATGAGGACAGCCCAACCTATGGCTACACCTTC; CDR3: CASSDEDSPTYGYTF
D: TRBD1; J: TRBJ1-1; size: .; V: TRBV5-1; DNA: TGCGCCAGCAGCTATATTGGACAGGTCAGAAATGAAGCTTTCTTT; CDR3: CASSYIGQVRNEAFF
D: .; J: TRBJ2-3; size: .; V: TRBV5-1; DNA: TGCGCCAGCAGCTCCGCAGATACGCAGTATTTT; CDR3: CASSSADTQYF
D: TRBD2; J: TRBJ2-1; size: .; V: TRBV29-1; DNA: TGCAGCGTCCGGGGGGGGCGTGGGGAGCAGTTCTTC; CDR3: CSVRGGRGEQFF
D: TRBD1; J: TRBJ2-5; size: few; V: TRBV13; DNA: TGTGCCAGCAGCGCCCGCCGAGGAACAGGGGAAGAGACCCAGTACTTC; CDR3: CASSARRGTGEETQYF
D: TRBD1; J: TRBJ1-1; size: .; V: TRBV5-6; DNA: TGTGCCAGCAGCCTCGACAGGGGCCGCCGGGGAGCTTTCTTT; CDR3: CASSLDRGRRGAFF
D: .; J: TRBJ1-3; size: .; V: TRBV2; DNA: TGTGCCAGCAGGCCCACAGGGTTCGCGGGAAACACCATATATTTT; CDR3: CASRPTGFAGNTIYF
D: TRBD1; J: TRBJ1-1; size: .; V: TRBV29-1; DNA: TGCAGCGTTGTAGGGACAGGGTCTCCCTCGAACACTGAAGCTTTCTTT; CDR3: CSVVGTGSPSNTEAFF
D: TRBD1; J: TRBJ2-2; size: .; V: TRBV7-9; DNA: TGTGCCAGCAGCTACCGGGACAGGGGGCTCTCCGGGGAGCTGTTTTTT; CDR3: CASSYRDRGLSGELFF
D: .; J: TRBJ1-1; size: .; V: TRBV27; DNA: TGTGCCAGCAGTTTTGGTCGATCGGGGGGCATGAACACTGAAGCTTTCTTT; CDR3: CASSFGRSGGMNTEAFF
D: .; J: TRBJ2-1; size: .; V: TRBV7-9; DNA: TGTGCCAGCAGCTTAGCGCGGGCAGGAGAGCAGTTCTTC; CDR3: CASSLARAGEQFF
D: TRBD1; J: TRBJ1-2; size: .; V: TRBV13; DNA: TGTGCCAGCAGCATCCCCGGGACAGGGGCCAGCTATGGCTACACCTTC; CDR3: CASSIPGTGASYGYTF
D: .; J: TRBJ1-2; size: .; V: TRBV27; DNA: TGTGCCAGCAGTTCTACGGTTTGGGGGGGCGCGCATGGCTACACCTTC; CDR3: CASSSTVWGGAHGYTF
D: TRBD1; J: TRBJ1-5; size: .; V: TRBV7-8; DNA: TGTGCCAGCAGCTTTGGGACAGGGGTTGTTCAGCCCCAGCATTTT; CDR3: CASSFGTGVVQPQHF
D: TRBD1; J: TRBJ2-7; size: .; V: TRBV5-1; DNA: TGCGCCAGCAGCTTGGAACAGGGGGCTGGCGAGCAGTACTTC; CDR3: CASSLEQGAGEQYF
D: .; J: TRBJ1-1; size: .; V: TRBV5-4; DNA: TGTGCCAGCAGCTTGGACAGATTTAACACTGAAGCTTTCTTT; CDR3: CASSLDRFNTEAFF
D: .; J: TRBJ1-2; size: .; V: TRBV27; DNA: TGTGCCAGCAGTCCCGTGCGGAGCGAATCCTACACCTTC; CDR3: CASSPVRSESYTF
D: .; J: TRBJ1-6; size: .; V: TRBV7-9; DNA: TGTGCCAGCAGCTTCACTTGGGCAACCCTCCACTTT; CDR3: CASSFTWATLHF
D: .; J: TRBJ1-1; size: .; V: TRBV29-1; DNA: TGCAGCGTTCCCGAGGGGGGGATGAACACTGAAGCTTTCTTT; CDR3: CSVPEGGMNTEAFF
D: .; J: TRBJ1-1; size: .; V: TRBV6-5; DNA: TGTGCCAGCGGGCCACTCGACCTCGGGGCTGAAGCTTTCTTT; CDR3: CASGPLDLGAEAFF
D: TRBD1; J: TRBJ2-1; size: .; V: TRBV2; DNA: TGTGCCAGCAGGAGAGGGACAGGGGTCGATGAGCAGTTCTTC; CDR3: CASRRGTGVDEQFF
D: .; J: TRBJ1-5; size: .; V: TRBV27; DNA: TGTGCCAGCAGTTTAAGGGCGGGAGAGTCCCAGCATTTT; CDR3: CASSLRAGESQHF
D: TRBD1; J: TRBJ1-2; size: .; V: TRBV30; DNA: TGTGCCTGGGATGGACAGGGGAGGTATGGCTACACCTTC; CDR3: CAWDGQGRYGYTF
D: TRBD2; J: TRBJ2-5; size: .; V: TRBV11-2; DNA: TGTGCCAGCAGCCCCTCTAGCGGGGGGCCACCAGCCCAGTACTTC; CDR3: CASSPSSGGPPAQYF
D: .; J: TRBJ1-2; size: .; V: TRBV30; DNA: TGTGCCTGGGATCTTCTCCGCGGAGCTAACTATGGCTACACCTTC; CDR3: CAWDLLRGANYGYTF
D: .; J: TRBJ1-3; size: .; V: TRBV5-4; DNA: TGTGCCAGCAGCAAAAAGGACAGCCCTAAGGGGAACACCATATATTTT; CDR3: CASSKKDSPKGNTIYF
D: .; J: TRBJ2-5; size: .; V: TRBV19; DNA: TGTGCCAGTAGCGAGTCTGGGGGCCCTCAAGAGACCCAGTACTTC; CDR3: CASSESGGPQETQYF
D: TRBD1; J: TRBJ2-2; size: .; V: TRBV2; DNA: TGTGCCAGCAGCGAGACAGGGACCGGGGAGCTGTTTTTT; CDR3: CASSETGTGELFF